The 10 T cell receptor beta chains below come from one sample, sequenced in a study of blood T cell repertoires in COVID-19 (dated by TCRdb to 2020 to 2022). Library creation used the immunoSEQ multiplex PCR assay. The source is immuneACCESS, and TCRdb retained only in-frame sequences with V and J called. Part of the clones is not carried over; for the studies checked, unresolved V genes explain less than half of this, and the remainder is unexplained. This sample lists approximately 260,000 clones; about 91% were detected once. Over 1% of the sample is in the top ten clones. Material for sequencing was PBMCs or T cells enriched from blood (not recorded which). These receptors came from a woman aged 35 to 49 with acute COVID-19.

V usage is TRBV10-3 and J usage is TRBJ2-7; 10 nucleotides line up with TRBD1. The CDR3 consists of 14 residues. The germline V gene encodes CDR1 ENHRY and CDR2 SYGVKD. J gave up 6 bases and V 4 bases, and 6 bases lay outside the gene matches. For the CDR3, the DNA is TGTGCCATCAGTGCGAGACAGGGGGCAGGCGAGCAGTACGTC. This gives the protein CAISARQGAGEQYV.

This sequence joins TRBV9 and TRBJ2-4; no firm D call. CDR1 is SGDLS, CDR2 YYNGEE, per germline. V was cut by 0 bases and J by 3 bases, with 10 bases left in between. CDR3 length: 15 amino acids. The CDR3 protein is CASSVAPGGKNIQYF. The CDR3 DNA sequence: TGTGCCAGCAGCGTAGCCCCGGGTGGCAAAAACATTCAGTACTTC.

J is TRBJ1-1 and V is TRBV18, with 9 bases aligning to TRBD1. This CDR3 comprises 15 residues. Per the germline V gene, CDR1 is KGHSH and CDR2 is LQKENI. The J segment lost 0 bases and the V segment lost 1 base, leaving 0 bases of the junction unmatched. The CDR3 nucleotides read TGTGCCAGCTCACCACGGACAGGGGTGAACACTGAAGCTTTCTTT. It specifies CASSPRTGVNTEAFF.

This rearrangement joins TRBV7-9 to TRBJ1-4; D may be TRBD1 (5 bases). This CDR3 is built from 18 residues. Trimming removed 2 bases at V and 2 bases at J, with 18 bases between. Germline V CDR1 and CDR2: SEHNR, FQNEAQ (reference sequence). CDR3: CASSLRLWGGLTNEKLFF. As DNA, the CDR3 is TGTGCCAGCAGCTTACGGCTCTGGGGGGGTCTCACTAATGAAAAACTGTTTTTT.

The chain couples TRBV5-1 to TRBJ1-1, with 9 positions matching TRBD1. The germline CDR1 and CDR2 sequences are SGHRS and YFSETQ. Trimming removed 7 bases from V and 4 bases from J; junction bases left unmatched: 14. The CDR3 has 16 amino acids. The CDR3 nucleotides are TGCGCCAGCTCACCAGGAACAGGGGGCGCGGGCACTGAAGCTTTCTTT. This gives the protein CASSPGTGGAGTEAFF.

The chain has TRBV19 and TRBJ1-5; D not resolved. Germline loops: CDR1 LNHDA, CDR2 SQIVND (reference sequence). Trimming shortened V by 10 bases and J by 1 base, and 17 bases separated the two germline ends. This CDR3 comprises 15 residues. In nucleotides, the CDR3 is TGTGCCACTACTACAAACCGACGGAGCAATCAGCCCCAGCATTTT. Translation: CATTTNRRSNQPQHF. The full variable domain, in which reference TRBV19 and TRBJ1-5 provide the parts outside the CDR3, is DGGITQSPKYLFRKEGQNVTLSCEQNLNHDAMYWYRQDPGQGLRLIYYSQIVNDFQKGDIAEGYSVSREKKESFPLTVTSAQKNPTAFYLCATTTNRRSNQPQHFGDGTRLSIL.

This chain connects TRBV7-2 to TRBJ1-1; D ambiguous. V was clipped by 6 bases and J by 1 base, with 9 bases between them. The length of the CDR3 is 13 residues. Germline loops: CDR1 SGHTA, CDR2 FQGNSA. CDR3 protein: CASRFGQNTEAFF. CDR3 nucleotides: TGTGCCAGCAGATTTGGGCAGAACACTGAAGCTTTCTTT.

The CDR3 DNA is TGTGCCAGCATCGGACAGGGGATGACTGAAGCTTTCTTT. Protein product: CASIGQGMTEAFF. The chain employs TRBV2 and TRBJ1-1; TRBD1 matches 9 bases. The trim removed 7 bases at V and 5 bases at J, leaving 5 bases unmatched. The CDR3 has 13 residues. Looked up from germline, CDR1 is SNHLY and CDR2 is FYNNEI.

The J gene is TRBJ2-1, the V gene TRBV10-1; 10 bases line up with TRBD2. Germline V gene lookup returns CDR1 WNHNN and CDR2 SYGVQD (reference sequence). With V trimmed by 4 bases and J by 6 bases, 3 bases remained unmatched. The CDR3 is made up of 14 amino acids. Here the CDR3 DNA reads TGCGCCAGCAGTGCAGGGACTAGCGTCAATGAGCAGTTCTTC. This codes for CASSAGTSVNEQFF.

The chain uses TRBV9 and TRBJ2-5; 7 positions match TRBD1. Looked up from germline, CDR1 is SGDLS and CDR2 is YYNGEE. The CDR3 sequence is 15 residues long. The junction had 8 bases not matched to a gene; V was cut back by 2 bases and J by 4 bases. As DNA, the CDR3 is TGTGCCAGCAGCGTCAACAGGGGCTTAGCAGAGACCCAGTACTTC. Translation gives CASSVNRGLAETQYF.